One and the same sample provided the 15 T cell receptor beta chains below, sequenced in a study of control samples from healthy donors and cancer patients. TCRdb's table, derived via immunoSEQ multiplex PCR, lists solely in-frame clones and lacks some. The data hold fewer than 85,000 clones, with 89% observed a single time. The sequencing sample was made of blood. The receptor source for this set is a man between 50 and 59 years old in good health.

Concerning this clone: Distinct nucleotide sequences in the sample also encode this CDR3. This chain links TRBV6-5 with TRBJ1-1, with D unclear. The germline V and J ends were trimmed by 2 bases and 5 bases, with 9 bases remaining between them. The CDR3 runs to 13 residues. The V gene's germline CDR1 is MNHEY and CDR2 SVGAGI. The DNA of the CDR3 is TGTGCCAGCAGTTACAATCCCGAGACTGAAGCTTTCTTT. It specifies CASSYNPETEAFF.

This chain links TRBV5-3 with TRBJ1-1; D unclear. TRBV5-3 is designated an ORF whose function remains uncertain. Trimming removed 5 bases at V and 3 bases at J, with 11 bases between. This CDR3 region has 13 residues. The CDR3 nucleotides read TGTGCCAGAAGTGGAAGAGGAGACACTGAAGCTTTCTTT. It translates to CARSGRGDTEAFF.

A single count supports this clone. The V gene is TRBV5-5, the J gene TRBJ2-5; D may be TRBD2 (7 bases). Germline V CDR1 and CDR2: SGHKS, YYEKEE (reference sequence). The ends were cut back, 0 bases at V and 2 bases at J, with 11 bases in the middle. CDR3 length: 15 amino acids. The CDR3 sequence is CASSLGRGGQETQYF. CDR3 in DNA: TGTGCCAGCAGCTTGGGCAGGGGAGGGCAAGAGACCCAGTACTTC.

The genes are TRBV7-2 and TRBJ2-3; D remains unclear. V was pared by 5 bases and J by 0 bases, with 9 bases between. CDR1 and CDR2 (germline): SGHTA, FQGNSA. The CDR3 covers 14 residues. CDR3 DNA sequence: TGTGCCAGCAGCCCCGGGCTAAGCACAGATACGCAGTATTTT. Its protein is CASSPGLSTDTQYF.

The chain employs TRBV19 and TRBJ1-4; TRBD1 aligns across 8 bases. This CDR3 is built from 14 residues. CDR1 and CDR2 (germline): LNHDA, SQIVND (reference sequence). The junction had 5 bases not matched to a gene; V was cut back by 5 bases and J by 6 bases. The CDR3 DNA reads TGTGCCAGTAGTCCACAGGGGGAGGATGAAAAACTGTTTTTT. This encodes CASSPQGEDEKLFF.

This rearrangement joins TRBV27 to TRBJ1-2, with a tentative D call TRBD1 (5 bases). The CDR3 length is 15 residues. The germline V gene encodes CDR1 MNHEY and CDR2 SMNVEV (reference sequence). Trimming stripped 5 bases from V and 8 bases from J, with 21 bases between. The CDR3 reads CASSPLRGAGSGYTF. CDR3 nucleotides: TGTGCCAGCAGTCCCCTGAGAGGGGCAGGCTCCGGCTACACCTTC.

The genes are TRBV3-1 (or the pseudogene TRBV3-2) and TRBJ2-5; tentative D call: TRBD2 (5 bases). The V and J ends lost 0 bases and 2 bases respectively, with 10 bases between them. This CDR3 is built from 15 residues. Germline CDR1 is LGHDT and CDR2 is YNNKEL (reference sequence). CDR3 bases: TGTGCCAGCAGCCAAGATTTCCAGCGGCAAGAGACCCAGTACTTC. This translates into CASSQDFQRQETQYF.

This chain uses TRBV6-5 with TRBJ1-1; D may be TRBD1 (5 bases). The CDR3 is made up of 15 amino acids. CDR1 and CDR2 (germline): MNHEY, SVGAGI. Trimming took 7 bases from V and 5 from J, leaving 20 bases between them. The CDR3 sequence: CASTPDPSEGTEAFF. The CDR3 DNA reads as TGTGCCAGCACCCCAGACCCCTCGGAGGGGACTGAAGCTTTCTTT.

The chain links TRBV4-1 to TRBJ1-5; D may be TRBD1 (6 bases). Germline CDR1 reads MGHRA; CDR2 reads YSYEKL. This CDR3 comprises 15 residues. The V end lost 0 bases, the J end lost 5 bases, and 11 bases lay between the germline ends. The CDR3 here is CASSQDLPGDQPQHF. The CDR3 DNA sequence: TGCGCCAGCAGCCAAGATCTGCCAGGGGATCAGCCCCAGCATTTT.

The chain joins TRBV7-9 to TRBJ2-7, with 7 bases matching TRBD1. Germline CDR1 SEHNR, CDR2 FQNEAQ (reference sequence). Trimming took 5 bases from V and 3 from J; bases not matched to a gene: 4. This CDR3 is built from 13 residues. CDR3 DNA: TGTGCCAGCAGCCGACAGGGTTTCTACGAGCAGTACTTC. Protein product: CASSRQGFYEQYF.

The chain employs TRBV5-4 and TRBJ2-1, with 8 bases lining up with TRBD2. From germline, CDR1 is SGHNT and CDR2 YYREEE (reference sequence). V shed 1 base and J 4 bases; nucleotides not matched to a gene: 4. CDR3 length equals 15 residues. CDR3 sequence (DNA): TGTGCCAGCAGCTTGACTGGCGGGGGGTACAATGAGCAGTTCTTC. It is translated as CASSLTGGGYNEQFF.

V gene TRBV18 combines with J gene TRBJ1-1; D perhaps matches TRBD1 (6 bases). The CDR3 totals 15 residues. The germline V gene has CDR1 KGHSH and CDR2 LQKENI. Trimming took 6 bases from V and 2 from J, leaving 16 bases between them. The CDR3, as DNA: TGTGCCAGCTCGGGACAAAAAAGAGCCAACACTGAAGCTTTCTTT. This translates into CASSGQKRANTEAFF.

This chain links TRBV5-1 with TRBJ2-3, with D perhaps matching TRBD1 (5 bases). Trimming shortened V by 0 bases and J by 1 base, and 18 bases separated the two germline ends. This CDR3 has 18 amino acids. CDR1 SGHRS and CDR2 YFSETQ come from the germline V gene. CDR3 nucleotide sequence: TGCGCCAGCAGCTTGGCTCAGGGTGGCATGTACGGCACAGATACGCAGTATTTT. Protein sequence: CASSLAQGGMYGTDTQYF.

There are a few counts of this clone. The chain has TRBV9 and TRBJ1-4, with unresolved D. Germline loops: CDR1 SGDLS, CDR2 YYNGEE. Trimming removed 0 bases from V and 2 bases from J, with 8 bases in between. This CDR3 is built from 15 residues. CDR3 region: CASSVGGRTNEKLFF. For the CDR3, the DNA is TGTGCCAGCAGCGTAGGAGGGCGGACTAATGAAAAACTGTTTTTT.

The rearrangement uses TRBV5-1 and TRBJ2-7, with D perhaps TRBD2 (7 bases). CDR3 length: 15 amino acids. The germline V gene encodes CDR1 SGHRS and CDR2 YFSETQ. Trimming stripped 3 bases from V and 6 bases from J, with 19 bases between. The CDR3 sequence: CASSSGGTGLGEQYF. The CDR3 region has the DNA TGCGCCAGCAGCTCGGGAGGAACAGGGTTGGGCGAGCAGTACTTC.